This T cell receptor (beta chain) was recovered during a study of T cells in Graves' hyperthyroidism and ophthalmopathy. Looking at the study overall: Peripheral blood specimens were obtained at initial diagnosis, prior to any treatment.

Fresh peripheral blood, around 9.3 ml, was the source of the PBMCs. The germline V gene encodes CDR1 SGHTA and CDR2 FQGNSA. With 5 bases removed from V and 2 bases from J, the gap between germline ends came to 12 bases. This CDR3 region has 14 residues. Study findings and constraints: Blood also held most thyroid clonotypes expanded beyond 0.001. Ophthalmopathy was identified by the model a median about seven months ahead of onset.

Researchers amplified the TCR beta CDR3 regions from RNA transcripts. The study used the HTBI primer set for a first-round RT-PCR of the TCR CDR3. TCRdb re-derived calls from the multiplex PCR reads in MiXCR, one entry per CDR3 protein. The sample shows under 350,000 distinct CDR3 sequences, around 15% of them seen only once. The table lists this clonotype with many counts. No antigen is known for it. The V gene is TRBV7-2, the J gene TRBJ2-5; D remains ambiguous. Sequenced: blood. The sequence came from a woman aged 60-75 years with Graves' ophthalmopathy. DNA of the CDR3: TGTGCCAGCAGCCCCAGTCCTGTACAAGAGACCCAGTACTTC. This translates into CASSPSPVQETQYF.